This TCR beta chain was sequenced in a study of cytomegalovirus exposure and HLA in healthy donors. Across the whole study: It was reported in a later analysis that the 95 to 150 validation repertoires used the same platform as the 550 to 850 first-cohort repertoires.

The CDR3 totals 18 residues. Germline lookup yields CDR1 MGHDK and CDR2 SYGVNS. With 6 bases clipped from V and 2 bases from J, the junction kept 13 bases outside the gene matches. Study results and limitations: Researchers reported that a few CMV-associated chains were confirmed in vitro as CMV antigen-specific. Among TCR sequences, most were rare, though some public TCRs appeared in many donors. It was found in a later analysis that first-cohort TCR clusters tended to co-occur in the 100 to 150 validation repertoires.

Data came from immunoSEQ multiplex PCR; TCRdb stores just in-frame clones and leaves some out. The sample records under 75,000 clones, around four fifths being singletons. Worth noting for this clone: Its antigen is currently unknown.

J is TRBJ1-1 and V is TRBV25-1; 12 nucleotides line up with TRBD1. This clonotype was sampled from a man between 25 and 39 years old in good health and CMV-seronegative. Source material: PBMCs. The CDR3 spells CASRFWGQGARGNTEAFF. In nucleotides, the CDR3 is TGTGCCAGCAGGTTTTGGGGACAGGGGGCCCGTGGAAACACTGAAGCTTTCTTT. The full variable domain, in which reference TRBV25-1 and TRBJ1-1 provide the parts outside the CDR3, is EADIYQTPRYLVIGTGKKITLECSQTMGHDKMYWYQQDPGMELHLIHYSYGVNSTEKGDLSSESTVSRIRTEHFPLTLESARPSHTSQYLCASRFWGQGARGNTEAFFGQGTRLTVV.